The sequence of this T cell receptor (beta chain) was determined in a study of blood T cell repertoires in COVID-19. Looking at the study overall: Acute and convalescent COVID-19 samples came from the United States, Italy and Spain.

Authors' processing steps: It was from reference gene primer amplification that nucleated cell counts were estimated. Sequenced by immunoSEQ multiplex PCR; TCRdb stores in-frame clones only, minus some. The V and J calls and clone size come from that table; D and trimming were worked out from the DNA. The sample gives under 150,000 clones, 80% to 90% of which show up once; roughly 8% is in the top ten. While infection was still active, Seattle patients were enrolled and then followed longitudinally. This CDR3 is built from 16 residues. V gave up 2 bases and J gave up 5 bases; unmatched junction bases: 8. Germline lookup yields CDR1 SGHTA and CDR2 FQGTGA.

The clonotype originates from a woman aged 55-70 years with COVID-19, enrolled during active disease. This chain uses TRBV7-3 with TRBJ2-4, with 8 bases that match TRBD2. What was sequenced was peripheral blood. The CDR3 nucleotides read TGTGCCAGCAGCTTATCTGGGGGTAGCGGGGAAAACATTCAGTACTTC. Amino acid sequence: CASSLSGGSGENIQYF. Based on the CDR3 plus reference TRBV7-3 and TRBJ2-4, the full variable domain is GAGVSQTPSNKVTEKGKYVELRCDPISGHTALYWYRQSLGQGPEFLIYFQGTGAADDSGLPNDRFFAVRPEGSVSTLKIQRTERGDSAVYLCASSLSGGSGENIQYFGAGTRLSVL.